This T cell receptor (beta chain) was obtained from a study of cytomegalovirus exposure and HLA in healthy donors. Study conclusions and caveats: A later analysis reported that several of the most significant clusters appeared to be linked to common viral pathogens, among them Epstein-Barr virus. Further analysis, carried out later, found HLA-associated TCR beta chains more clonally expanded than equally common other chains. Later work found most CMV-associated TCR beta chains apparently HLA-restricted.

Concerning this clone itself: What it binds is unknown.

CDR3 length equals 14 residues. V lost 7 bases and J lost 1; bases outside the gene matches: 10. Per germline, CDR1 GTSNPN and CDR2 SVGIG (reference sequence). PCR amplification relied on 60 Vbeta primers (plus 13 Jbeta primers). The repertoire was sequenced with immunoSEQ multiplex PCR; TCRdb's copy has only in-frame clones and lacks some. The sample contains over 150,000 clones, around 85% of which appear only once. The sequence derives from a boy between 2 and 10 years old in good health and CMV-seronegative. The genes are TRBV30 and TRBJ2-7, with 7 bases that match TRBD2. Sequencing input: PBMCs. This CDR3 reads CALAEGGPSYEQYF. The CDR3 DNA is TGTGCCTTGGCCGAGGGAGGGCCGTCCTACGAGCAGTACTTC.